This T cell receptor beta chain appears in the sequencing data of a study of Ad26.COV2.S vaccination and SARS-CoV-2 variants. As for the study in general: Once, or twice with 56 days between doses, Ad26.COV2.S was given intramuscularly. General observations from the study: It was reported that spike-specific CD8+ and CD4+ T cell responses were substantially broad after vaccination.

Treatment reported: roughly 20 received Ad26.COV2.S at low or high dose, single or two shots; about 5 received placebo; per-sample allocation not given. The samples date from day 63 after the first vaccine or placebo injection. Ad26.COV2.S expressed prefusion-stabilized spike from the original Wuhan strain. Between the trimmed V and J ends, which lost 0 bases and 0 bases, there was a span of 7 bases. The CDR3 runs to 15 residues. CDR1 and CDR2 (germline): SGDLS, YYNGEE. With regard to this clone: What it binds is unknown.

Only in-frame clones appear in the TCRdb table, and some are missing; sequencing was by immunoSEQ multiplex PCR. This sample has roughly 320,000 clones, with around four fifths found just once. The TCR comes from a person between 18 and 65 years old who received the Ad26.COV2.S COVID-19 vaccine or a placebo. The chain employs TRBV9 and TRBJ2-1; D unresolved. Sequenced material: peripheral blood, taken in a trial of Ad26.COV2.S vaccine versus placebo. The CDR3 DNA follows: TGTGCCAGCAGCGTAGGGCAGCGCTCCTACAATGAGCAGTTCTTC. This gives the protein CASSVGQRSYNEQFF. The complete variable domain, with remaining parts taken from reference TRBV9 and TRBJ2-1, reads DSGVTQTPKHLITATGQRVTLRCSPRSGDLSVYWYQQSLDQGLQFLIQYYNGEERAKGNILERFSAQQFPDLHSELNLSSLELGDSALYFCASSVGQRSYNEQFFGPGTRLTVL.